This is a list of T cell receptor beta chains from one sample in a study of shared clonotypes between healthy human individuals. TCRdb's table, derived via immunoSEQ multiplex PCR, lists solely in-frame clones and lacks some. The sample lists more than 1.2 million clones; 97% to 99% were seen once. The sequenced material came from naive CD4+ T cells sorted from blood. These receptors came from a man aged 25-40 years in good health. The CDR3 runs from the conserved cysteine through the conserved F or W. The D gene is left open where the match is weak. Size is omitted from some rows. Given values are once, few, many or a class for expanded clones.

j_call,d_call,v_call,clone_size,cdr3_nt,cdr3_aa
TRBJ1-1,TRBD1,TRBV10-3,-,TGTGCCATCAGTGACAAAGACAGGGGTTATGAAGCTTTCTTT,CAISDKDRGYEAFF
TRBJ2-7,-,TRBV27,-,TGTGCCAGCAACCCCCCCGGCTACGAGCAGTACTTC,CASNPPGYEQYF
TRBJ1-5,TRBD1,TRBV6-6,-,TGTGCCAGCAGACGACCGGGACAGGGTGGCAATCAGCCCCAGCATTTT,CASRRPGQGGNQPQHF
TRBJ2-4,-,TRBV11-3,-,TGTGCCAGCAGCCTCGGTTGGGGAGAAACCAAAAACATTCAGTACTTC,CASSLGWGETKNIQYF
TRBJ2-5,TRBD2,TRBV18,-,TGTGCCAGCTCACCAATCCTACAGGACGCTAGCGGGATGCGGGAGACCCAGTACTTC,CASSPILQDASGMRETQYF
TRBJ2-7,-,TRBV7-2,-,TGTGCAAGCGGGACAGAACCTCCTCGCGAGCAGTACTTC,CASGTEPPREQYF
TRBJ2-7,-,TRBV25-1,-,TGTGCCAGCAGTGACTATGACACGGCGGGGCAGTACTTC,CASSDYDTAGQYF
TRBJ1-1,-,TRBV7-3,-,TGTGCCAGCAGCCACGCGAACACTGAAGCTTTCTTT,CASSHANTEAFF
TRBJ2-7,-,TRBV25-1,-,TGTGCCAGGTCCCGGTGGACAAACACCTCCTACGAGCAGTACTTC,CARSRWTNTSYEQYF
TRBJ2-7,TRBD2,TRBV7-8,once,TGTGCCAGCAGCTTAGAGTCTAGCGGGATGTCTTTTTTTTCCTACGAGCAGTACTTC,CASSLESSGMSFFSYEQYF
TRBJ2-2,-,TRBV7-9,-,TGTGCCAGCAGCCCACTAGCATACACCGGGGAGCTGTTTTTT,CASSPLAYTGELFF
TRBJ2-7,-,TRBV7-2,-,TGTGCCAGCAGCCTGTCTCAGGCAGGGGACTACGAGCAGTACTTC,CASSLSQAGDYEQYF
TRBJ2-1,TRBD1,TRBV9,-,TGTGCCAGCAGCGTAGGAGTAGGGGCACGACAGGGTCAGAATGAGCAGTTCTTC,CASSVGVGARQGQNEQFF